What follows are 21 T cell receptor beta chains derived from one specimen sequenced in a study of blood T cell repertoires in COVID-19. Clones were sequenced by immunoSEQ multiplex PCR, and TCRdb holds only the in-frame ones, with some missing. The sample records roughly 100,000 clones, 80% to 95% being singletons. Sequencing was performed on peripheral blood. Every receptor here comes from a man younger than 35 with acute or convalescent COVID-19.

The chain links TRBV19 to TRBJ1-1; D unresolved. The germline gives CDR1 LNHDA, CDR2 SQIVND (reference sequence). The CDR3 runs to 15 residues. Trimming left V 7 bases short and J 3 bases short, with 18 bases between. As DNA, the CDR3 is TGTGCCAGTATTAGGTCCCGGGGTCGGCACACTGAAGCTTTCTTT. Its protein product is CASIRSRGRHTEAFF.

The chain has TRBV11-2 and TRBJ1-6; 9 bases map to TRBD1. The CDR3 loop spans 16 amino acids. Germline CDR1 reads SGHAT; CDR2 reads FQNNGV. J lost 4 bases, V lost 1 base, and 2 bases had no gene match. In DNA, the CDR3 is TGTGCCAGCAGCTTAGGGACAGGGGTTTATAATTCACCCCTCCACTTT. Protein: CASSLGTGVYNSPLHF.

This rearrangement joins TRBV27 to TRBJ1-2; D is perhaps TRBD1 (6 bases). V was cut by 4 bases and J by 8 bases, with 17 bases left in between. Germline lookup yields CDR1 MNHEY and CDR2 SMNVEV (reference sequence). The CDR3 covers 14 residues. CDR3 protein: CASSYASGDRGYTF. CDR3 nucleotide sequence: TGTGCCAGCAGTTACGCCTCAGGGGATAGGGGCTACACCTTC.

This rearrangement joins TRBV30 to TRBJ2-5; D possibly corresponds to TRBD2 (5 bases). This CDR3 is 13 amino acids long. V was trimmed by 4 bases and J by 4 bases, leaving 13 bases between them. Germline values: CDR1 GTSNPN, CDR2 SVGIG (reference sequence). The DNA of the CDR3 is TGTGCCTGGAATGCCGTCCGGGGAGAGACCCAGTACTTC. Its protein product is CAWNAVRGETQYF. Combining the CDR3 with reference TRBV30 and TRBJ2-5 gives the whole variable domain SQTIHQWPATLVQPVGSPLSLECTVEGTSNPNLYWYRQAAGRGLQLLFYSVGIGQISSEVPQNLSASRPQDRQFILSSKKLLLSDSGFYLCAWNAVRGETQYFGPGTRLLVL.

The V call is TRBV18, the J call TRBJ1-1; D is possibly TRBD1 (5 bases). Per germline, CDR1 KGHSH and CDR2 LQKENI. Trimming removed 1 base at V and 4 bases at J, with 13 bases between. CDR3 length equals 15 residues. The CDR3 reads CASSPRGDMGTEAFF. CDR3 nucleotides: TGTGCCAGCTCACCACGGGGGGATATGGGCACTGAAGCTTTCTTT. Supplemented by reference TRBV18 and TRBJ1-1, the full variable domain reads NAGVMQNPRHLVRRRGQEARLRCSPMKGHSHVYWYRQLPEEGLKFMVYLQKENIIDESGMPKERFSAEFPKEGPSILRIQQVVRGDSAAYFCASSPRGDMGTEAFFGQGTRLTVV.

This clone is a singleton in its sample. This rearrangement joins TRBV19 to TRBJ1-6; 8 bases fit TRBD1. V lost 7 bases and J lost 7; bases outside the gene matches: 9. This CDR3 contains 15 residues. Germline V CDR1 and CDR2: LNHDA, SQIVND (reference sequence). The CDR3 is CASKVFGQGNSPLHF. CDR3 bases: TGTGCCAGTAAGGTATTCGGACAGGGAAATTCACCCCTCCACTTT.

The chain is built from TRBV19 and TRBJ2-2; 8 bases map to TRBD2. The CDR3 is 16 amino acids. Germline lookup yields CDR1 LNHDA and CDR2 SQIVND (reference sequence). V was clipped by 4 bases and J by 8 bases; unmatched bases: 12. CDR3 protein: CASSTLSGVGIGELFF. The CDR3 nucleotides are TGTGCCAGTAGTACCCTTAGCGGGGTTGGTATTGGGGAGCTGTTTTTT.

The chain uses TRBV4-1 and TRBJ2-6, with D possibly being TRBD1 (5 bases). This CDR3 contains 18 residues. CDR1 and CDR2 from the germline V gene are MGHRA and YSYEKL. V shed 4 bases and J shed 0 bases, with 16 bases lying between them. The CDR3: CASSLSDNTASGANVLTF. The CDR3 region has the DNA TGCGCCAGCAGCCTCTCGGACAACACTGCCTCTGGGGCCAACGTCCTGACTTTC.

The V and J genes are TRBV18 and TRBJ2-3, with 9 bases matching TRBD1. The V gene end was trimmed by 4 bases and the J gene end by 4 bases; junction bases not matched to a gene: 12. The CDR3 consists of 17 residues. Germline loops: CDR1 KGHSH, CDR2 LQKENI. The CDR3 loop is CASSRYAGTGLADTQYF. The CDR3 DNA reads TGTGCCAGCTCACGCTACGCCGGGACAGGGCTGGCAGATACGCAGTATTTT.

The chain carries TRBV27 and TRBJ2-1, with TRBD2 matching 13 bases. The CDR3 runs to 14 residues. The V gene's germline CDR1 is MNHEY and CDR2 SMNVEV (reference sequence). Trimming at V came to 10 bases and at J to 8 bases, leaving 8 bases not matched to a gene. As DNA, the CDR3 is TGTGCCACCCTAAGGACTAGCGGGAGCTATGAGCAGTTCTTC. Translation: CATLRTSGSYEQFF.

This chain uses TRBV12-5 with TRBJ1-1, with D possibly TRBD1 on 5 matching bases. V lost 3 bases and J 4 bases, leaving 9 bases between the germline ends. This CDR3 contains 13 residues. The germline V gene has CDR1 LGHNT and CDR2 FRNRAP. CDR3 in DNA: TGTGCTAGTGGTTTATGGGGGGGCACTGAAGCTTTCTTT. It specifies CASGLWGGTEAFF.

This clone came up once. The CDR3, as DNA: TGCGCCAGCAGCTTCGGGGGAAGCTCCTACAATGAGCAGTTCTTC. Encoded protein: CASSFGGSSYNEQFF. The rearrangement uses TRBV5-1 and TRBJ2-1; possibly TRBD2 for D (6 bases). There are 15 residues in the CDR3. The V gene lost 2 bases and the J gene lost 0 bases, with 9 bases spanning the gap. Germline V gene lookup returns CDR1 SGHRS and CDR2 YFSETQ. The full variable domain, in which reference TRBV5-1 and TRBJ2-1 provide the parts outside the CDR3, is KAGVTQTPRYLIKTRGQQVTLSCSPISGHRSVSWYQQTPGQGLQFLFEYFSETQRNKGNFPGRFSGRQFSNSRSEMNVSTLELGDSALYLCASSFGGSSYNEQFFGPGTRLTVL.

The V call is TRBV19, the J call TRBJ1-5; D call uncertain. CDR1 and CDR2 (germline): LNHDA, SQIVND (reference sequence). Trimming took off 4 bases at V and 0 bases at J, with 7 bases between the two ends. CDR3 length: 14 amino acids. The CDR3 protein is CASSSIVSNQPQHF. Here the CDR3 DNA reads TGTGCCAGTAGTAGTATAGTTAGCAATCAGCCCCAGCATTTT.

The table lists this clone with a count of one. This sequence joins TRBV11-2 and TRBJ2-1, with 10 nucleotides matching TRBD2. This CDR3 has 14 amino acids. The ends lost 8 bases at V and 8 bases at J; junction bases unmatched: 9. Germline loops: CDR1 SGHAT, CDR2 FQNNGV. The CDR3 loop is CASGPTAGGDEQFF. The DNA for the CDR3 is TGTGCCAGCGGCCCGACAGCGGGGGGGGATGAGCAGTTCTTC.

This rearrangement joins TRBV10-2 to TRBJ2-1; 11 bases agree with TRBD2. Germline V CDR1 and CDR2: WSHSY, SAAADI. The CDR3 spans 16 residues. V lost 3 bases to trimming and J lost 5 bases; unmatched junction nucleotides: 6. The CDR3 loop is CASSDGTSGGNNEQFF. In DNA form, the CDR3 reads TGCGCCAGCAGTGACGGAACTAGCGGGGGTAACAATGAGCAGTTCTTC.

The V gene is TRBV5-1, the J gene TRBJ2-3; TRBD2 is a possible D gene (6 bases). CDR3 length: 15 residues. V lost 2 bases, J lost 0 bases, and 10 bases lay in between. The V gene's germline CDR1 is SGHRS and CDR2 YFSETQ. CDR3 coding DNA: TGCGCCAGCAGCTTTAGCGGTTATAGCACAGATACGCAGTATTTT. Protein: CASSFSGYSTDTQYF.

The genes are TRBV2 and TRBJ2-5; 9 bases match TRBD1. The germline CDR1 and CDR2 sequences are SNHLY and FYNNEI. Trimming at V came to 7 bases and at J to 4 bases, leaving 10 bases not matched to a gene. The CDR3 length is 15 residues. In nucleotides, the CDR3 is TGTGCCAGCATTACCGGGACAGGGCGGTCAGAGACCCAGTACTTC. Its protein is CASITGTGRSETQYF.

Comments on this clone: The identical CDR3 is also encoded by other nucleotide sequences in the sample. The CDR3 loop is CASSIQGGTEAFF. The CDR3 coding sequence is TGTGCCAGTAGTATACAAGGGGGCACTGAAGCTTTCTTT. The V gene is TRBV19, the J gene TRBJ1-1; TRBD1 might be the D (6 bases). V lost 2 bases and J lost 4, with 8 bases in between. The CDR3 covers 13 residues. CDR1 and CDR2 from the germline V gene are LNHDA and SQIVND (reference sequence).

J is TRBJ2-1 and V is TRBV10-2; 8 bases fit TRBD2. The CDR3 has 15 amino acids. The V gene end was trimmed by 4 bases and the J gene end by 6 bases; junction bases not matched to a gene: 8. Germline V gene sequence: CDR1 WSHSY, CDR2 SAAADI. The CDR3 here is CASSVAGGGSNEQFF. The CDR3 DNA follows: TGCGCCAGCAGTGTTGCGGGGGGCGGTAGCAATGAGCAGTTCTTC.

The chain recombines TRBV6-5 with TRBJ2-2; 10 bases align to TRBD2. V lost 5 bases, J lost 1 base, and 1 base stayed unmatched. There are 15 residues in the CDR3. CDR1 is MNHEY, CDR2 SVGAGI, per germline. CDR3 sequence: CASSRTSGNTGELFF. Written as DNA, the CDR3 is TGTGCCAGCAGTCGGACTAGCGGGAACACCGGGGAGCTGTTTTTT.

V usage is TRBV3-1 (or the pseudogene TRBV3-2) and J usage is TRBJ2-7, with unresolved D. This CDR3 is built from 12 residues. Germline CDR1 and CDR2: LGHDT and YNNKEL (reference sequence). V was pared by 1 base and J by 4 bases, with 5 bases between. The CDR3: CASSQGPYEQYF. In nucleotides, the CDR3 is TGTGCCAGCAGCCAAGGGCCGTACGAGCAGTACTTC.